This T cell receptor (beta chain) was recorded in a study of CD8 T cells in Susac syndrome. Random hexamers served to reverse transcribe roughly 0.45 to 1 ug RNA. With immunoSEQ multiplex PCR, TCR beta CDR3 was amplified across 54 Vbeta and 13 Jbeta. TCRdb re-called the immunoSEQ multiplex PCR reads with MiXCR, one entry per CDR3 protein. Counted here are some 150,000 distinct CDR3 sequences, 95% occurring once; the ten biggest clones make up roughly 0.14%. Germline V gene data show CDR1 as SGHRS and CDR2 as YFSETQ. The trim removed 2 bases at V and 0 bases at J, leaving 5 bases unmatched. The CDR3 has 17 amino acids. From blood CD8+ and CD4+ T cells, TCR beta sequences were generated. Negative isolation was used for CD8+ and CD4+ T cells, and FACS enrichment was applied to TEMRA cells.

V and J are TRBV5-1 and TRBJ2-3, with 11 bases matching TRBD2. The sequenced sample consisted of CD4+ T cells from PBMCs. The TCR originated in a human donor with Susac syndrome. CDR3 nucleotide sequence: TGCGCCAGCAGCTTCCTAGCGGGAGGAACTAGCACAGATACGCAGTATTTT. It encodes CASSFLAGGTSTDTQYF.